Presented here are 12 T cell receptor beta chains from one specimen sequenced in a study of blood T cell repertoires in COVID-19. Clones were read by immunoSEQ multiplex PCR, and TCRdb kept only the in-frame ones, dropping some. The top ten clones hold about 1.9% of a sample with some 320,000 clones, roughly 85% of them seen once. Sequences were obtained from PBMCs or T cells enriched from blood (not recorded which). The receptors come from a woman aged 25 to 39 who had been exposed to COVID-19.

J is TRBJ1-2 and V is TRBV25-1, with D uncertain. The CDR3 runs to 12 residues. Deletions cut 4 bases from V and 4 bases from J, with 7 bases between. Germline loops: CDR1 MGHDK, CDR2 SYGVNS. The CDR3: CASSGAAYGYTF. The CDR3 nucleotides read TGTGCCAGCAGTGGGGCAGCCTATGGCTACACCTTC.

The genes are TRBV6-2 or TRBV6-3 and TRBJ1-5, with D maybe TRBD1 (6 bases). V shed 3 bases and J shed 6 bases, with 12 bases lying between them. This CDR3 has 14 amino acids. Germline assignment: CDR1 MNHEY and CDR2 SVGEGT. The CDR3 protein is CASSYTGPGQPQHF. The CDR3 coding sequence is TGTGCCAGCAGTTATACAGGGCCGGGTCAGCCCCAGCATTTT.

Only a few counts were recorded for this clone. V gene TRBV9 combines with J gene TRBJ2-1; 7 bases fit TRBD2. The germline V gene encodes CDR1 SGDLS and CDR2 YYNGEE. This CDR3 has 15 residues. The trim removed 4 bases at V and 6 bases at J, leaving 10 bases unmatched. The CDR3 spells CASSPRLALVNEQFF. CDR3 bases: TGTGCCAGCAGCCCAAGACTAGCTCTGGTCAATGAGCAGTTCTTC.

J is TRBJ1-5 and V is TRBV6-2 or TRBV6-3; a possible D gene is TRBD1 (6 bases). The CDR3 covers 16 residues. V was clipped by 6 bases and J by 0 bases, with 15 bases between them. Germline V lookup: CDR1 MNHEY, CDR2 SVGEGT. The CDR3 spells CASSQLGGYSNQPQHF. The CDR3 region has the DNA TGTGCCAGCAGCCAGCTTGGGGGCTATAGCAATCAGCCCCAGCATTTT.

The V call is TRBV11-2, the J call TRBJ2-1; 8 bases line up with TRBD1. This CDR3 has 15 residues. Trimming cost V 4 bases and J 4 bases; bases outside gene matches: 6. The germline V gene encodes CDR1 SGHAT and CDR2 FQNNGV. The CDR3 loop is CASSSGGAGYNEQFF. CDR3 DNA sequence: TGTGCCAGCAGCTCAGGGGGCGCGGGTTACAATGAGCAGTTCTTC.

The CDR3 spells CASSPPGAGGPGNEQFF. The CDR3 nucleotides read TGTGCCAGCAGCCCCCCTGGTGCGGGAGGGCCGGGGAATGAGCAGTTCTTC. V gene TRBV3-1 (or the pseudogene TRBV3-2) combines with J gene TRBJ2-1, with 9 bases identical to TRBD2. In germline, CDR1 is LGHDT, CDR2 YNNKEL (reference sequence). Losses at the gene ends were 4 bases for V and 7 bases for J; bases not matched to a gene: 14. The CDR3 is 17 residues long.

With respect to this clone: Other nucleotide sequences in the sample specify the same CDR3. The chain combines TRBV10-1 with TRBJ2-1, with 7 bases matching TRBD1. V was clipped by 4 bases and J by 4 bases; unmatched bases: 1. Germline V gene lookup returns CDR1 WNHNN and CDR2 SYGVQD (reference sequence). This CDR3 is 13 amino acids long. This CDR3 is CASSGDSYNEQFF. CDR3 DNA: TGCGCCAGCAGTGGGGACAGTTACAATGAGCAGTTCTTC.

The CDR3 DNA reads TGTGCCTGGAGTAGGGGCGGCTTCAATGAGCAGTTCTTC. This codes for CAWSRGGFNEQFF. This chain links TRBV30 with TRBJ2-1; D may be TRBD1 (5 bases). Trimming took off 2 bases at V and 6 bases at J, with 11 bases between the two ends. Germline V gene sequence: CDR1 GTSNPN, CDR2 SVGIG (reference sequence). This CDR3 is 13 amino acids long.

Notes on this clone: This may be a read error: a much more frequent sequence differs by one nucleotide. The same CDR3 is also encoded by other DNA sequences in this sample. The chain links TRBV5-1 to TRBJ2-7, with D perhaps matching TRBD2 (6 bases). With 0 bases removed from V and 0 bases from J, the gap between germline ends came to 10 bases. The germline gives CDR1 SGHRS, CDR2 YFSETQ. The CDR3 consists of 15 residues. The CDR3 coding sequence is TGCGCCAGCAGCTTGGCCCCGGGGGTCTCCTACGAGCAGTACTTC. It encodes CASSLAPGVSYEQYF.

The V call is TRBV4-2, the J call TRBJ2-1; TRBD2 agrees at 11 bases. The CDR3 runs to 18 residues. CDR1 LGHNA and CDR2 YNFKEQ come from the germline V gene. Trimming removed 0 bases from V and 7 bases from J; junction bases left unmatched: 11. The CDR3 region is CASSQEVSRLAGRNEQFF. CDR3 DNA sequence: TGTGCCAGCAGCCAAGAGGTGAGCCGACTAGCGGGGAGAAATGAGCAGTTCTTC.

The chain is built from TRBV2 and TRBJ2-3, with TRBD2 matching over 11 bases. This CDR3 region has 19 residues. Looked up from germline, CDR1 is SNHLY and CDR2 is FYNNEI. V shed 8 bases, J shed 1 base, and the junction held 17 bases outside the gene matches. The CDR3 DNA is TGTGCCAGCCGCCTGGGTCTCGGTAGCGGGAGGGCCGGCACAGATACGCAGTATTTT. Translation: CASRLGLGSGRAGTDTQYF.

The chain is built from TRBV10-2 and TRBJ1-1; D remains ambiguous. This CDR3 comprises 16 residues. V was shortened by 8 bases and J by 2 bases, with 21 bases between the two germline ends. Looked up from germline, CDR1 is WSHSY and CDR2 is SAAADI. The CDR3 region has the DNA TGCGCCAGCCGACATCCCCGAGACAATTTTAACACTGAAGCTTTCTTT. It is translated as CASRHPRDNFNTEAFF.